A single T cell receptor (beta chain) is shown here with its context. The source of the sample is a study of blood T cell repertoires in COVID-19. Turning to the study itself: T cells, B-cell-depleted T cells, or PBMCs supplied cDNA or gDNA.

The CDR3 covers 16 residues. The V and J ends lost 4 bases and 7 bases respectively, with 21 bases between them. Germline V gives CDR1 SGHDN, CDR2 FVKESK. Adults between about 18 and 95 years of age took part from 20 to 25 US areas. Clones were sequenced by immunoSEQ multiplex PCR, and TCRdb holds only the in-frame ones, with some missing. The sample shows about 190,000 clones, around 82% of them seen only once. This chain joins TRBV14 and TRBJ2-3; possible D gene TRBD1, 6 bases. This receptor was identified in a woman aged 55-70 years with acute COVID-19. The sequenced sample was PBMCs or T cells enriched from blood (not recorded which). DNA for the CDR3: TGTGCCAGCAGCCGCTGGGCGGACGCCCAGGGGAATACGCAGTATTTT. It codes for CASSRWADAQGNTQYF.